Following are 18 T cell receptor beta chains from one sample sequenced in a study of beta chain features in type 1 diabetes. Every isolated RNA sample was fully reverse transcribed, so sequencing captured expressed TCRB transcripts. Libraries were prepared by immunoSEQ multiplex PCR; TCRdb keeps only in-frame clonotypes and omits some of them. The sample lists about 240,000 clones; approximately 15% were seen once. No antigen is known for these receptors. Study results and limitations: Shorter TCRB CDR3s, moderately but significantly so, marked every one of the four CD4+ subsets in Type 1 diabetes patients.

The sample was naive CD4+ T cells from blood. The receptor source for this set is a man between 25 and 39 years old with type 1 diabetes.

The chain couples TRBV6-6 to TRBJ1-2; D is perhaps TRBD1 (5 bases). Looked up from germline, CDR1 is MNHNY and CDR2 is SVGAGI (reference sequence). Trimming left V 8 bases short and J 7 bases short, with 14 bases between. The CDR3 loop spans 12 amino acids. The CDR3 reads CASSLGQSGYTF. Here the CDR3 DNA reads TGTGCCAGCTCTTTGGGGCAGAGTGGCTACACCTTC.

The rearrangement links TRBV14 to TRBJ2-7; D is unresolved. V dropped 1 base and J dropped 7 bases, with 11 bases sitting between them. CDR1 and CDR2 from the germline V gene are SGHDN and FVKESK. The CDR3 sequence is 13 residues long. DNA for the CDR3: TGTGCCAGCAGCCAAGGGCTCCTCAGGGAGCAGTACTTC. Translation: CASSQGLLREQYF.

V gene TRBV30 combines with J gene TRBJ2-7, with 7 positions matching TRBD1. The CDR3 loop spans 11 amino acids. The junction had 5 bases not matched to a gene; V was cut back by 5 bases and J by 7 bases. Germline assignment: CDR1 GTSNPN and CDR2 SVGIG (reference sequence). The CDR3, as DNA: TGTGCCTGGGCGACAGGGCTTGAGCAGTACTTC. Its protein is CAWATGLEQYF.

The J gene is TRBJ2-1, the V gene TRBV6-1, with TRBD2 matching over 12 bases. Germline CDR1 is MNHNS and CDR2 is SASEGT. J was trimmed by 10 bases and V by 2 bases; bases with no gene match: 3. The CDR3 has 14 residues. CDR3 coding DNA: TGTGCCAGCAGTGAAACTAGCGGGGGGAGGGAGCAGTTCTTC. Translating it yields CASSETSGGREQFF.

This chain links TRBV30 with TRBJ2-7; a weak D match, TRBD2 (5 bases). The V end was cut by 3 bases, the J end by 0 bases, with 12 bases between. The CDR3 is made up of 14 amino acids. Per germline, CDR1 GTSNPN and CDR2 SVGIG (reference sequence). The CDR3 protein is CAWSITRNSYEQYF. Written as DNA, the CDR3 is TGTGCCTGGAGCATCACTAGGAACTCCTACGAGCAGTACTTC.

The chain uses TRBV13 and TRBJ2-1; the D gene is possibly TRBD2 (6 bases). V dropped 5 bases and J dropped 9 bases, with 14 bases sitting between them. CDR3 length: 13 amino acids. CDR1 PRHDT and CDR2 FYEKMQ come from the germline V gene (reference sequence). The CDR3 sequence is CASSPIAGPEQFF. The DNA for the CDR3 is TGTGCCAGCAGCCCGATCGCGGGGCCTGAGCAGTTCTTC.

This clone showed up just a few times. The chain is built from TRBV5-4 and TRBJ1-6; D call uncertain. The length of the CDR3 is 14 residues. V was cut by 0 bases and J by 6 bases, with 7 bases left in between. Germline loops: CDR1 SGHNT, CDR2 YYREEE (reference sequence). In DNA form, the CDR3 reads TGTGCCAGCAGCTTGGGGCAGTCTAATTCACCCCTCCACTTT. Its protein is CASSLGQSNSPLHF.

This clone appeared a few times. V usage is TRBV5-1 and J usage is TRBJ2-1, with D possibly matching TRBD1 (6 bases). This CDR3 comprises 16 residues. CDR1 is SGHRS and CDR2 is YFSETQ in the germline V gene. The ends were cut back, 3 bases at V and 4 bases at J, with 17 bases in the middle. CDR3 protein: CASSSGQPGSYNEQFF. The CDR3 DNA sequence: TGCGCCAGCAGCTCTGGACAGCCCGGCTCATACAATGAGCAGTTCTTC.

This clone appeared a few times. V gene TRBV6-5 combines with J gene TRBJ2-2; the match to TRBD2 covers 7 bases. Germline CDR1 MNHEY, CDR2 SVGAGI. Trimming cost V 2 bases and J 2 bases; bases outside gene matches: 5. The CDR3 consists of 16 residues. CDR3 sequence: CASSYGGGYNTGELFF. CDR3 in DNA: TGTGCCAGCAGTTACGGGGGAGGGTATAACACCGGGGAGCTGTTTTTT.

The V gene is TRBV5-6, the J gene TRBJ2-1; D is unclear. Per the germline V gene, CDR1 is SGHDT and CDR2 is YYEEEE. V was cut by 1 base and J by 0 bases, with 14 bases left in between. The CDR3 is made up of 17 amino acids. CDR3: CASSLSGRWSSYNEQFF. CDR3 sequence (DNA): TGTGCCAGCAGCTTGTCCGGTCGTTGGAGCTCCTACAATGAGCAGTTCTTC.

The chain has TRBV4-1 and TRBJ2-3, with 7 bases that match TRBD1. Trimming at V came to 3 bases and at J to 6 bases, leaving 9 bases not matched to a gene. The germline V gene has CDR1 MGHRA and CDR2 YSYEKL. CDR3 size: 15 residues. The CDR3 nucleotides are TGCGCCAGCAGCCATCCCCGGGACAGCATGGATACGCAGTATTTT. The encoded protein is CASSHPRDSMDTQYF.

V and J are TRBV12-5 and TRBJ1-5, with TRBD1 matching 8 bases. Germline CDR1 and CDR2: LGHNT and FRNRAP. The CDR3 length is 13 residues. The trim removed 7 bases at V and 4 bases at J, leaving 3 bases unmatched. The CDR3 nucleotides are TGTGCTAGTGCCACAGGGGGAAATCAGCCCCAGCATTTT. This translates into CASATGGNQPQHF.

The genes are TRBV19 and TRBJ2-7, with TRBD2 identical over 8 bases. V shed 6 bases, J shed 8 bases, and the junction held 12 bases outside the gene matches. This CDR3 region has 14 residues. Looked up from germline, CDR1 is LNHDA and CDR2 is SQIVND (reference sequence). CDR3: CASRSGTRDDKQYF. CDR3 nucleotide sequence: TGTGCCAGTAGATCCGGGACTAGGGATGACAAGCAGTACTTC.

This clone was seen more than once but under ten times. This chain uses TRBV15 with TRBJ1-2; no firm D call. Trimming left V 5 bases short and J 8 bases short, with 18 bases between. Germline lookup yields CDR1 LNHNV and CDR2 YYDKDF (reference sequence). The CDR3 sequence is 14 residues long. The CDR3 protein is CATSPRQAPAGYTF. The CDR3 DNA reads TGTGCCACCAGCCCGAGGCAAGCTCCGGCCGGCTACACCTTC.

There are a few counts of this clone. Because the CDR3 is missing its conserved closing phenylalanine or tryptophan, this is likely a read error. The DNA is omitted, as the CDR3 cannot be located on it reliably, and the CDR3 follows TCRdb's listing. The chain combines TRBV21-1 with TRBJ2-7; TRBD1 reflects the table's D call only, with no check against the DNA. TRBV21-1 is a documented pseudogene. The CDR3 is made up of 11 amino acids, end residues included. The CDR3 sequence: CASSDPGQSSL.

This chain uses TRBV18 with TRBJ2-7; D uncertain. CDR1 is KGHSH, CDR2 LQKENI, per germline. This CDR3 is 14 amino acids long. V was pared by 0 bases and J by 1 base, with 7 bases between. CDR3 sequence (DNA): TGTGCCAGCTCACCACCGGGCGAATCCTACGAGCAGTACTTC. This encodes CASSPPGESYEQYF.

This clone was observed a handful of times. The chain joins TRBV10-3 to TRBJ2-5; TRBD1 aligns across 9 bases. Germline CDR1 reads ENHRY; CDR2 reads SYGVKD. This CDR3 has 17 residues. V shed 0 bases, J shed 1 base, and the junction held 6 bases outside the gene matches. The DNA for the CDR3 is TGTGCCATCAGTGAGTCCTCGGGACAGGGTGGCCAAGAGACCCAGTACTTC. Protein sequence: CAISESSGQGGQETQYF.

In DNA form, the CDR3 reads TGTGCCAGCAGTTACCGGGGGAACACTGAAGCTTTCTTT. Its protein is CASSYRGNTEAFF. The chain couples TRBV6-5 to TRBJ1-1; D is unclear. CDR3 length: 13 amino acids. Between the trimmed V and J ends, which lost 2 bases and 1 base, there was a span of 5 bases. The germline gives CDR1 MNHEY, CDR2 SVGAGI.